The 20 T cell receptor beta chains listed next were all sequenced from one sample in a study of blood T cell repertoires in COVID-19. Method: immunoSEQ multiplex PCR; TCRdb's copy keeps in-frame clones and lacks some. The table lists about 57,000 clones, approximately 78% of them singletons. The sample was PBMCs or T cells enriched from blood (not recorded which). These receptors originate from a woman in her thirties or forties with acute COVID-19.

V is TRBV6-1 and J is TRBJ1-2, with D perhaps matching TRBD1 (5 bases). The CDR3 is 16 residues long. The germline V gene encodes CDR1 MNHNS and CDR2 SASEGT. With 2 bases removed from V and 4 bases from J, the gap between germline ends came to 17 bases. CDR3 in DNA: TGTGCCAGCAGTGAACCCATCAGGGTTAAGGCCTATGGCTACACCTTC. Amino acids: CASSEPIRVKAYGYTF.

This clone has only one observation. This sequence joins TRBV5-4 and TRBJ1-6; 7 bases map to TRBD1. Trimming removed 3 bases from V and 10 bases from J; junction bases left unmatched: 7. Looked up from germline, CDR1 is SGHNT and CDR2 is YYREEE (reference sequence). This CDR3 spans 14 amino acids. The CDR3 reads CASSSYRGDSPLHF. In DNA form, the CDR3 reads TGTGCCAGCAGCTCTTACAGGGGAGACTCACCCCTCCACTTT.

The J gene is TRBJ2-5, the V gene TRBV13, with 10 bases matching TRBD2. The CDR3 sequence is 16 residues long. The germline V gene encodes CDR1 PRHDT and CDR2 FYEKMQ (reference sequence). V shed 5 bases and J 0 bases; nucleotides not matched to a gene: 6. CDR3 residues: CASSVRTSGYQETQYF. The CDR3 nucleotides are TGTGCCAGCAGCGTAAGGACTAGCGGATACCAAGAGACCCAGTACTTC.

V gene TRBV6-5 combines with J gene TRBJ1-5; 9 bases match TRBD1. This CDR3 spans 13 amino acids. Looked up from germline, CDR1 is MNHEY and CDR2 is SVGAGI. Losses at the gene ends were 8 bases for V and 6 bases for J; bases not matched to a gene: 5. The CDR3 nucleotides are TGTGCCAGCGCGAGGGACAGGGCTCAGCCCCAGCATTTT. Its translation is CASARDRAQPQHF.

The chain couples TRBV27 to TRBJ1-5; maybe TRBD1 (5 bases). The CDR3 is 15 amino acids. Germline-derived CDR1 and CDR2 are MNHEY and SMNVEV (reference sequence). V was cut by 6 bases and J by 0 bases, with 12 bases left in between. The CDR3 loop is CASRLSGFSNQPQHF. The CDR3 nucleotides read TGTGCCAGCAGACTCTCAGGGTTTAGCAATCAGCCCCAGCATTTT.

This chain joins TRBV3-1 (or the pseudogene TRBV3-2) and TRBJ2-3; 8 bases match TRBD2. The V segment lost 1 base and the J segment 4 bases; nucleotides outside the gene matches: 7. Per germline, CDR1 LGHDT and CDR2 YNNKEL (reference sequence). The CDR3 runs 16 residues. CDR3 amino acids: CASSQGSGLAADTQYF. The CDR3 DNA is TGTGCCAGCAGCCAAGGCAGTGGACTAGCAGCAGATACGCAGTATTTT.

The chain joins TRBV6-4 to TRBJ2-2; D is undetermined. This CDR3 spans 13 amino acids. Trimming pared 7 bases from V and 0 bases from J, leaving 6 bases between. The germline V gene has CDR1 MRHNA and CDR2 SNTAGT. This chain's CDR3 is CASTDTNTGELFF. CDR3 sequence (DNA): TGTGCCAGCACTGATACGAACACCGGGGAGCTGTTTTTT.

The chain joins TRBV4-1 to TRBJ2-7; 13 bases map to TRBD2. This CDR3 comprises 16 residues. The V gene's germline CDR1 is MGHRA and CDR2 YSYEKL. Unmatched junction bases numbered 4, after V lost 2 bases and J lost 3 bases. The chain's CDR3 is CASSQRTSGGLYEQYV. DNA for the CDR3: TGCGCCAGCAGCCAAAGGACTAGCGGGGGCCTCTACGAGCAGTACGTC.

V and J are TRBV25-1 and TRBJ2-3, with 10 nucleotides matching TRBD1. The CDR3 spans 16 residues. Looked up from germline, CDR1 is MGHDK and CDR2 is SYGVNS. V lost 8 bases and J lost 3; bases outside the gene matches: 11. The CDR3 nucleotides read TGTGCCAGCGGGGGTTCTTTGGGACAGGGGACAGATACGCAGTATTTT. Protein sequence: CASGGSLGQGTDTQYF. The full variable domain, with the rest looked up from reference TRBV25-1 and TRBJ2-3, is EADIYQTPRYLVIGTGKKITLECSQTMGHDKMYWYQQDPGMELHLIHYSYGVNSTEKGDLSSESTVSRIRTEHFPLTLESARPSHTSQYLCASGGSLGQGTDTQYFGPGTRLTVL.

V is TRBV6-4 and J is TRBJ1-5, with 9 bases lining up with TRBD1. CDR1 MRHNA and CDR2 SNTAGT come from the germline V gene. The trim removed 6 bases at V and 3 bases at J, leaving 6 bases unmatched. This CDR3 region has 15 residues. The CDR3 nucleotides are TGTGCCAGCAGAGACCGGGACAGGGACAATCAGCCCCAGCATTTT. Amino acids: CASRDRDRDNQPQHF.

This chain uses TRBV14 with TRBJ1-3; the match to TRBD1 covers 7 bases. Germline loops: CDR1 SGHDN, CDR2 FVKESK. This CDR3 is 15 amino acids long. After removal of 7 bases from V and 0 bases from J, the junction contained 6 bases not matched to a gene. CDR3: CASTPSGGSGNTIYF. The CDR3 DNA sequence: TGTGCCAGCACCCCCTCAGGGGGCTCTGGAAACACCATATATTTT.

The V and J genes are TRBV12-3 or TRBV12-4 and TRBJ2-3; 7 nucleotides match TRBD2. V lost 5 bases, J lost 8 bases, and 7 bases stayed unmatched. This CDR3 has 13 residues. The CDR3 here is CASSAGREGTQYF. The DNA for the CDR3 is TGTGCCAGCAGTGCGGGAAGGGAGGGTACGCAGTATTTT.

The genes are TRBV28 and TRBJ1-2; TRBD1 matches at 9 bases. With 3 bases clipped from V and 7 bases from J, the junction kept 9 bases outside the gene matches. The CDR3 spans 15 residues. CDR1 MDHEN and CDR2 SYDVKM come from the germline V gene. CDR3 amino acids: CASSFAGQGWGGYTF. The DNA for the CDR3 is TGTGCCAGCAGTTTCGCGGGACAGGGCTGGGGTGGCTACACCTTC.

The rearrangement joins TRBV19 to TRBJ1-2, with TRBD1 as a possible D gene (6 bases). V was cut by 9 bases and J by 5 bases, with 19 bases left in between. This CDR3 region has 14 residues. Germline V CDR1 and CDR2: LNHDA, SQIVND (reference sequence). CDR3 residues: CASPGRGAAYGYTF. The CDR3 nucleotides are TGTGCCAGCCCAGGGAGGGGGGCCGCATATGGCTACACCTTC.

The CDR3 reads CASSLLFTDTQYF. As DNA, the CDR3 is TGTGCCAGCAGTTTACTGTTCACAGATACGCAGTATTTT. V is TRBV27 and J is TRBJ2-3; unclear D gene. Germline CDR1 is MNHEY and CDR2 is SMNVEV (reference sequence). V lost 2 bases and J lost 2, with 5 bases in between. CDR3 length equals 13 residues.

As for this clone: The same CDR3 is also encoded by other DNA sequences in this sample. The chain couples TRBV19 to TRBJ1-5; a possible D gene is TRBD1 (6 bases). CDR1 and CDR2 (germline): LNHDA, SQIVND (reference sequence). The CDR3 consists of 14 residues. The V end lost 4 bases, the J end lost 4 bases, and 11 bases lay between the germline ends. Here the CDR3 reads CASSSDRKNQPQHF. In DNA form, the CDR3 reads TGTGCCAGTAGTAGTGACAGGAAGAATCAGCCCCAGCATTTT.

The rearrangement links TRBV19 to TRBJ1-1, with a tentative D call TRBD1 (5 bases). The ends were cut back, 5 bases at V and 4 bases at J, with 11 bases in the middle. The germline gives CDR1 LNHDA, CDR2 SQIVND (reference sequence). This CDR3 comprises 13 residues. The CDR3 region has the DNA TGTGCCAGTAGTGAGACAGCTATCACTGAAGCTTTCTTT. Amino acids: CASSETAITEAFF.

Here the CDR3 DNA reads TGTGCCAGCAGCCCGGACAGGGGAGGCCAAGAGACCCAGTACTTC. It specifies CASSPDRGGQETQYF. The V and J genes are TRBV7-3 and TRBJ2-5; TRBD1 matches 9 bases. CDR3 length: 15 amino acids. CDR1 and CDR2 (germline): SGHTA, FQGTGA. V dropped 5 bases and J dropped 1; count of bases not matched to a gene: 5.

The chain employs TRBV19 and TRBJ1-1; TRBD1 might be the D (6 bases). Trimming removed 6 bases at V and 5 bases at J, with 19 bases between. The CDR3 is 15 amino acids. Per the germline V gene, CDR1 is LNHDA and CDR2 is SQIVND (reference sequence). CDR3 in amino acids: CASSPSGGRETEAFF. CDR3 sequence (DNA): TGTGCCAGTAGCCCCTCCGGGGGGCGAGAGACTGAAGCTTTCTTT.

The chain uses TRBV6-6 and TRBJ2-1; a possible D gene is TRBD2 (6 bases). The CDR3 has 13 residues. The germline V and J ends were trimmed by 9 bases and 2 bases, with 11 bases remaining between them. Germline values: CDR1 MNHNY, CDR2 SVGAGI (reference sequence). CDR3 amino acids: CASRLEAYNEQFF. The CDR3 DNA sequence: TGTGCCAGTCGACTAGAGGCCTACAATGAGCAGTTCTTC.